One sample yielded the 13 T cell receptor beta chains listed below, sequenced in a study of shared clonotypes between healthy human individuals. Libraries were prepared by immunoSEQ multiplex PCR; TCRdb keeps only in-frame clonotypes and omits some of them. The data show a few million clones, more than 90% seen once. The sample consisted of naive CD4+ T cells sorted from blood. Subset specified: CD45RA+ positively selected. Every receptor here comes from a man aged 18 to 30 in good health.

CDR3 residues: CASSEFGTSSYNEQFF. The CDR3 bases are TGTGCCAGCAGTGAATTCGGGACTAGTTCCTACAATGAGCAGTTCTTC. The J gene is TRBJ2-1, the V gene TRBV25-1; 8 nucleotides line up with TRBD2. This CDR3 is 16 amino acids long. V trimming: 1 base; J trimming: 1 base; junction bases outside the gene matches: 3. The germline V gene has CDR1 MGHDK and CDR2 SYGVNS.

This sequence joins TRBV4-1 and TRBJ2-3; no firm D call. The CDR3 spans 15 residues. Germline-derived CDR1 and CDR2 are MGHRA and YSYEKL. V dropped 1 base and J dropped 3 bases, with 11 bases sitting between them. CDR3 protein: CASSQVLAATDTQYF. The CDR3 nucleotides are TGCGCCAGCAGCCAAGTATTGGCAGCTACAGATACGCAGTATTTT.

This chain's CDR3 is CSVDRDYTDTQYF. For the CDR3, the DNA is TGCAGCGTGGACAGGGATTACACAGATACGCAGTATTTT. J is TRBJ2-3 and V is TRBV29-1, with 8 nucleotides matching TRBD1. The CDR3 has 13 residues. After removal of 6 bases from V and 2 bases from J, the junction contained 4 bases not matched to a gene. Germline V CDR1 and CDR2: SQVTM, ANQGSEA.

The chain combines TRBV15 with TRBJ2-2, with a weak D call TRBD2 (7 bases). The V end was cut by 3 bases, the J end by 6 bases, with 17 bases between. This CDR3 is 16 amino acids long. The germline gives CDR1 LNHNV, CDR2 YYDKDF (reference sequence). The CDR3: CATSRPKGGVSGELFF. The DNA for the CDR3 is TGTGCCACCAGCAGGCCCAAAGGGGGGGTCTCCGGGGAGCTGTTTTTT.

CDR3 nucleotides: TGCGCCAGCAGCCAAGTCCCAGGAAGGTATGGCTACACCTTC. Its protein product is CASSQVPGRYGYTF. The gene calls are TRBV4-3 and TRBJ1-2; no definite D call. There are 14 residues in the CDR3. Per germline, CDR1 LGHNA and CDR2 YSLEER. Trimming cost V 1 base and J 5 bases, with 11 bases left between them.

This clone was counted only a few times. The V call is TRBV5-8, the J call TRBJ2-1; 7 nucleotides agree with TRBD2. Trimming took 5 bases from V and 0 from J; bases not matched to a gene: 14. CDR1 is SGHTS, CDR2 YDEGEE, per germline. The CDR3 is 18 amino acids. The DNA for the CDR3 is TGTGCCAGCAGTTCCGGGACTATCCTAGGCGGCTCCTACAATGAGCAGTTCTTC. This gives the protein CASSSGTILGGSYNEQFF.

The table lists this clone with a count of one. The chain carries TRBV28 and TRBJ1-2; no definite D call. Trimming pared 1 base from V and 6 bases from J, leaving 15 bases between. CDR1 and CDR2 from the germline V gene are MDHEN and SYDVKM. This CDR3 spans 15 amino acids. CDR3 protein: CASSLSVVRSHGYTF. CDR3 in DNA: TGTGCCAGCAGTTTATCAGTAGTAAGGTCCCATGGCTACACCTTC.

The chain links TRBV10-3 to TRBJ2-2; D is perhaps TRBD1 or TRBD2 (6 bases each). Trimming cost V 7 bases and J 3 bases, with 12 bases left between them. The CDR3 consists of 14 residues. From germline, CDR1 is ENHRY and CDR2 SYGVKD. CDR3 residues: CAITGGPDTGELFF. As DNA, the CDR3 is TGTGCCATCACTGGGGGGCCGGACACCGGGGAGCTGTTTTTT.

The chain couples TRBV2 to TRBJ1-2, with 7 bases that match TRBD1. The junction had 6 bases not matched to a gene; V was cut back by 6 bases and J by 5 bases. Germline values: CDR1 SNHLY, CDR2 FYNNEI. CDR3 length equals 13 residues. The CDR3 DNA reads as TGTGCCAGCAGGGCCGGGACAGTGTATGGCTACACCTTC. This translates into CASRAGTVYGYTF.

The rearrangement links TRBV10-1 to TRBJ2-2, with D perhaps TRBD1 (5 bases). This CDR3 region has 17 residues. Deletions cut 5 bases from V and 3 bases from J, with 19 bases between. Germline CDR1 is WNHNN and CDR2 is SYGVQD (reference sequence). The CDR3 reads CASSPSLGRADTGELFF. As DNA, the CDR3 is TGCGCCAGCAGTCCATCCCTTGGCAGGGCGGACACCGGGGAGCTGTTTTTT.

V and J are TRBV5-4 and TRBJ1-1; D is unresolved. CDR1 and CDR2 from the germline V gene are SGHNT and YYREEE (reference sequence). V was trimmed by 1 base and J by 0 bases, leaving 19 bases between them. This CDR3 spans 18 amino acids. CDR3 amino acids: CASSLTKHRTGMNTEAFF. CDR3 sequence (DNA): TGTGCCAGCAGCTTGACAAAACATCGAACGGGAATGAACACTGAAGCTTTCTTT.

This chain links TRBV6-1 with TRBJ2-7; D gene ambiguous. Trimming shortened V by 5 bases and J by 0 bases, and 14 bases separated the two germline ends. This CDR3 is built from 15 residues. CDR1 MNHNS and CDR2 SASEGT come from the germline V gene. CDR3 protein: CASSPLWASSYEQYF. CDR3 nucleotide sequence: TGTGCCAGCAGTCCGTTGTGGGCTAGCTCCTACGAGCAGTACTTC.

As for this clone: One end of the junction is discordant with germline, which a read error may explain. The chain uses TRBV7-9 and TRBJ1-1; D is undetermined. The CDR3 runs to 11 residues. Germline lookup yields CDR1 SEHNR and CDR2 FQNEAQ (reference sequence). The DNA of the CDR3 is TGTGCCAGCAGCCCTCTCCCCCTCGGCCTCTTT. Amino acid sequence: CASSPLPLGLF.